The rows below give T cell receptor beta chains drawn from one sample of a study of cytomegalovirus exposure and HLA in healthy donors. TCRdb's copy holds only in-frame clones and misses some; the assay was immunoSEQ multiplex PCR. In the table there are some 160,000 clones, roughly 84% of which are singletons. Sequencing was performed on PBMCs. Receptor source: a woman aged 18-29 years in good health and CMV-seronegative. The CDR3 runs from the conserved cysteine through the conserved F or W. A D gene is named only where the DNA matches it firmly. Size is omitted from some rows. Given values are once, few, many or a class for expanded clones.

CASSPQGSEKLFF | TRBJ1-4 | - | TRBV11-2 | -
CASSTFQGRGQPQHF | TRBJ1-5 | - | TRBV28 | -
CASTGTGNYGYTF | TRBJ1-2 | once | TRBV27 | -
CASSPNRQLKGNTEAFF | TRBJ1-1 | once | TRBV18 | -
CASSPGPGGWGVNYEQYF | TRBJ2-7 | - | TRBV9 | -
CASSPGQANEKLFF | TRBJ1-4 | few | TRBV18 | TRBD1
CASSEPLAGSNQPQHF | TRBJ1-5 | - | TRBV6-1 | -
CASSPTTGLAGGDTQYF | TRBJ2-3 | - | TRBV2 | TRBD2
CASSWGSTSTQYF | TRBJ2-3 | few | TRBV28 | -
CASSLWGVMDNSPLHF | TRBJ1-6 | - | TRBV5-1 | -
CASSLGLAESYEQYF | TRBJ2-7 | - | TRBV19 | TRBD2
CASWGGYGYTF | TRBJ1-2 | - | TRBV11-2 | -
CASSVNRGHIGYTF | TRBJ1-2 | few | TRBV7-2 | -
CASSYFRDRSYEQYF | TRBJ2-7 | - | TRBV6-5 | TRBD1
CSATKSYRVCYGYTF | TRBJ1-2 | - | TRBV29-1 | -
CASSLAVSNQPQHF | TRBJ1-5 | once | TRBV5-6 | -
CASRSTGDTEAFF | TRBJ1-1 | - | TRBV5-1 | TRBD1